This TCR beta chain was retrieved from a study of shared clonotypes between healthy human individuals. Study at large: CD8 memory received one plate per donor, CD8 naive two, CD4 memory three and CD4 naive three.

CD8 cells classed as naive were CD45RO-negative and positively selected for CCR7, excluding terminally differentiated effector memory CD45RA+ cells. Within Nashville, Tennessee resided all donors, each a Caucasian adult. Several immunoSEQ plates received, in even portions, the genomic DNA of each subset. In replicate PCRs of sorted subsets, approximately 210 ng DNA, about 29,000 T cell genomes, was used. Profiling relied on immunoSEQ multiplex PCR, and the TCRdb table lists in-frame clones only, not all of them. The profile covers around 2.1 million clones, with 85% to 95% appearing a single time and roughly 1.8% taken by the ten largest. CDR3 length: 16 residues. Germline-derived CDR1 and CDR2 are SGHNT and YYREEE (reference sequence). The V end was cut by 0 bases, the J end by 1 base, with 12 bases between.

Sequenced sample: naive CD8+ T cells from PBMCs. The sequence derives from a man aged 18-30 years in good health. Some clones in this sample may be carry-over from other donors' samples. This sequence joins TRBV5-4 and TRBJ2-3, with D possibly TRBD1 on 6 matching bases. CDR3 residues: CASSLEGVGGTDTQYF. Written as DNA, the CDR3 is TGTGCCAGCAGCTTGGAGGGGGTAGGAGGCACAGATACGCAGTATTTT.